The clone carrying this T cell receptor (beta chain) was counted once. The antigen is undetermined. The data are from a study of cytomegalovirus exposure and HLA in healthy donors. Notes on the study in general: Several top significant clusters appeared, in a later analysis, to be linked to common viral pathogens. The presence/absence work took it that sequencing depth was about the same across donors. Donor immune exposure was known only as CMV serostatus.

The PCR made use of 60 Vbeta and 13 Jbeta primers. The repertoire was sequenced with immunoSEQ multiplex PCR; TCRdb's copy has only in-frame clones and lacks some. The data hold approximately 290,000 clones, with approximately 80% observed a single time. From germline, CDR1 is SGHAT and CDR2 FQNNGV. Trimming left V 1 base short and J 2 bases short, with 7 bases between. CDR3 length equals 14 residues. This chain uses TRBV11-2 with TRBJ2-3, with D uncertain. The receptor was derived from a girl aged 2-10 years in good health and CMV-seronegative. Sequencing was done on a sample of PBMCs. In nucleotides, the CDR3 is TGTGCCAGCAGCTTAGGTTTAGTCACAGATACGCAGTATTTT. It is translated as CASSLGLVTDTQYF.